A single sample is the source of the 5 T cell receptor beta chains below, sequenced in a study of T cell responses to AZD1222 COVID-19 vaccine. Only in-frame clones appear in the TCRdb table, and some are missing; sequencing was by immunoSEQ multiplex PCR. The sample has about 180,000 clones, roughly 88% seen once; the top ten hold approximately 0.49%. The sequenced sample was peripheral blood, obtained on day 0 of AZD1222 vaccination. The receptors derive from an adult in good health.

The gene calls are TRBV28 and TRBJ2-5, with D unresolved. The germline CDR1 and CDR2 sequences are MDHEN and SYDVKM. The V gene lost 7 bases and the J gene lost 1 base, with 10 bases spanning the gap. The CDR3 has 13 amino acids. In DNA form, the CDR3 reads TGTGCCAGCACCGTTAGAACCCAAGAGACCCAGTACTTC. It encodes CASTVRTQETQYF.

V usage is TRBV5-1 and J usage is TRBJ1-6; no clear D gene. The V gene's germline CDR1 is SGHRS and CDR2 YFSETQ. The ends were cut back, 1 base at V and 7 bases at J, with 9 bases in the middle. The CDR3 totals 14 residues. The CDR3 region is CASSLKPANSPLHF. The CDR3 region has the DNA TGCGCCAGCAGCTTGAAGCCGGCCAATTCACCCCTCCACTTT.

The genes are TRBV7-3 and TRBJ2-7; TRBD2 matches 8 bases. Germline values: CDR1 SGHTA, CDR2 FQGTGA. There are 14 residues in the CDR3. V was clipped by 5 bases and J by 3 bases; unmatched bases: 6. The CDR3 loop is CASSPSGGDYEQYF. CDR3 bases: TGTGCCAGCAGCCCGAGCGGGGGTGACTACGAGCAGTACTTC.

This chain connects TRBV11-2 to TRBJ1-3, with 7 bases identical to TRBD1. V gave up 6 bases and J gave up 0 bases; unmatched junction bases: 5. CDR1 and CDR2 (germline): SGHAT, FQNNGV. The CDR3 has 15 amino acids. CDR3 sequence: CASRLGTVSGNTIYF. CDR3 coding DNA: TGTGCCAGCAGATTGGGGACAGTCTCTGGAAACACCATATATTTT.

The chain is built from TRBV27 and TRBJ2-1; TRBD2 agrees at 12 bases. From germline, CDR1 is MNHEY and CDR2 SMNVEV (reference sequence). The junction had 1 base not matched to a gene; V was cut back by 3 bases and J by 1 base. The CDR3 consists of 16 residues. CDR3 nucleotides: TGTGCCAGCAGTTTGGGGACTAGCGGGTCCTACAATGAGCAGTTCTTC. This gives the protein CASSLGTSGSYNEQFF.